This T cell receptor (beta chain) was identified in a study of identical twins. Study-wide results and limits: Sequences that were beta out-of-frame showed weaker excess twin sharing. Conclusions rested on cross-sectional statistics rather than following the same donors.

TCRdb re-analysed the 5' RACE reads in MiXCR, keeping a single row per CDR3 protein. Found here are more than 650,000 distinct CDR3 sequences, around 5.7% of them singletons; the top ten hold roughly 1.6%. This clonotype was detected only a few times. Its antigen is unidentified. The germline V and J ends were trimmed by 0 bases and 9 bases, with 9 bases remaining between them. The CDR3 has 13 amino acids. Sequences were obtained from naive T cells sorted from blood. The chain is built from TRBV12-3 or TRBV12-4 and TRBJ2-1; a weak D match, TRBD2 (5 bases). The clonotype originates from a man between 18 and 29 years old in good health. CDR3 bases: TGTGCCAGCAGTTTAGCAGAAGCGGTTGAGCAGTTCTTC. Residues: CASSLAEAVEQFF.